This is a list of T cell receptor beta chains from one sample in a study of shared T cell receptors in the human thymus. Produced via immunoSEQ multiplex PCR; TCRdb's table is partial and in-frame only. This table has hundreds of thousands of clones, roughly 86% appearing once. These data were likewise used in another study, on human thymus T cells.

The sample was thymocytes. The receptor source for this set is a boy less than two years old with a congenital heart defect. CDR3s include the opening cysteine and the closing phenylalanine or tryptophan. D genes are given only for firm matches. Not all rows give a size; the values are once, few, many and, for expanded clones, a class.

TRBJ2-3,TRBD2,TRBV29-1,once,TGCAGCGTTGCTCTCGCGGGAGGTCCACACGAGTATTTT,CSVALAGGPHEYF
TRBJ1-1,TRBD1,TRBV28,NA,TGTGCCAGCAGTTTTCACAGGGGCACTGAAGCTTTCTTT,CASSFHRGTEAFF
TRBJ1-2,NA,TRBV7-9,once,TGTGCCAGCAGCTTAGCGCCAGTAGAGGACAGTCAGGTGTCCTATGGCTACACCTTC,CASSLAPVEDSQVSYGYTF
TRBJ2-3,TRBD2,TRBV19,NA,TGTGCCAGTAGCCGCGGGGGAGCCGAATACACAGATACGCAGTATTTT,CASSRGGAEYTDTQYF
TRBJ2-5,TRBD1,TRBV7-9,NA,TGTGCCAGCAGCCGTACAGGGGGCATAGAGACCCAGTACTTC,CASSRTGGIETQYF
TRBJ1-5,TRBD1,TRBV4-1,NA,TGCGCCAGCAGCCAAACGGGACAGGGCAATCAGCCCCAGCATTTT,CASSQTGQGNQPQHF
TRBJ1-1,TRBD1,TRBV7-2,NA,TGTGCCAGCAGCTCGACAGGGGGATTGAGGAACACTGAAGCTTTCTTT,CASSSTGGLRNTEAFF
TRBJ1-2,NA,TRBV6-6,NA,TGTGCCAGCAGTAGCCACAGGAACGGCTACACCTTC,CASSSHRNGYTF
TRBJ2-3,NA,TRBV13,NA,TGTGCCAGCAGCTTCCACAGGGAGGGGAAATCTAGCACAGATACGCAGTATTTT,CASSFHREGKSSTDTQYF
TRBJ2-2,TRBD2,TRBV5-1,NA,TGCGCCAGCAGTAGCGGGAGCCCTAGGGCCGGGGAGCTGTTTTTT,CASSSGSPRAGELFF
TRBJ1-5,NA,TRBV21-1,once,TGTGCCAGCAGCAAAGCTTGGCCAGGTAATCAGCCCCAGCATTTT,CASSKAWPGNQPQHF
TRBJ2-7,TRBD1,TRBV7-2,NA,TGTGCCAGCAGCCCCCGACAGGGGGCCCCAACCTACGAGCAGTACTTC,CASSPRQGAPTYEQYF
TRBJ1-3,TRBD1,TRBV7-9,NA,TGTGCCAGCAGCCCCTCCTCGCCGGGACAGGGATTTGGAAACACCATATATTTT,CASSPSSPGQGFGNTIYF
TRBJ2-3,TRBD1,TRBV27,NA,TGTGCCAGCAGTTTACATCTCGACAGGGAAGGGAGCACAGATACGCAGTATTTT,CASSLHLDREGSTDTQYF
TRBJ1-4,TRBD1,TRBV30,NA,TGTGCCTGGAGCCGAAAACTCTCCAGGGGGAGTGTTGGAAAACTGTTTTTT,CAWSRKLSRGSVGKLFF
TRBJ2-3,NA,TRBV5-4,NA,TGTGCCAGCAGCCGGTCTAGCACAGATACGCAGTATTTT,CASSRSSTDTQYF
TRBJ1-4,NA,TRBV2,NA,TGTGCCAGCGAGGGAATCGAAAAACTGTTTTTT,CASEGIEKLFF
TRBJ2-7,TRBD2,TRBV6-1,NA,TGTGCCAGCAGCCGACTAGCGGGAGCCAACTACGAGCAGTACTTC,CASSRLAGANYEQYF
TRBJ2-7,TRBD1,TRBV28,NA,TGTGCCAGCAGTTTCCCTTTGGGACAGGGGAAAGGTTACGAGCAGTACTTC,CASSFPLGQGKGYEQYF
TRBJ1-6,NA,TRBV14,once,TGTGCCAGCAGCCAAGATCGCCCCCTCCGCGCAGGGGAAGGTTCACCCCTCCACTTT,CASSQDRPLRAGEGSPLHF
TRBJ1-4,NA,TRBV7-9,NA,TGTGCCAGCAGCCCTTCGGATACAGGGTTAAATGAAAAACTGTTTTTT,CASSPSDTGLNEKLFF
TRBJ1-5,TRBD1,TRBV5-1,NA,TGCGCCAGCGGGACAGGGGATTGGAATCAGCCCCAGCATTTT,CASGTGDWNQPQHF
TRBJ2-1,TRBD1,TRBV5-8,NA,TGTGCCAGCAGCCACAAGACAGGGTGGTTCAATGAGCAGTTCTTC,CASSHKTGWFNEQFF
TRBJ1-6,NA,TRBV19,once,TGTGCCAGTAGTCTTTGTCCGGGACTTTGTAATTCACCCCTCCACTTT,CASSLCPGLCNSPLHF
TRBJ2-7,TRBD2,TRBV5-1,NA,TGCGCCAGCAGCTTGTTCCTAGCGGGAACCTACGAGCAGTACTTC,CASSLFLAGTYEQYF
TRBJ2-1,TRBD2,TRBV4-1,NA,TGCGCCAGCAGCCAATGGTGCCTAGCGGACGGGGATGAGCAGTTCTTC,CASSQWCLADGDEQFF
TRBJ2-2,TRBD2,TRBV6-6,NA,TGTGCCAGCAGCGGACTAGCGCCTCCTCCCGGGGAGCTGTTTTTT,CASSGLAPPPGELFF
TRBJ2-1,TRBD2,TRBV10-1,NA,TGCGCCAGCAGTGAGACAGGGTCCGGGACTAGCGGGAGAAGTGAGCAGTTCTTC,CASSETGSGTSGRSEQFF
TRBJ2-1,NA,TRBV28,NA,TGTGCCAGCAGTTTATTGGCGGGCTTCTACAATGAGCAGTTCTTC,CASSLLAGFYNEQFF
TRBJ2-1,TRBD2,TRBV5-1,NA,TGCGCCAGCAGCCTGCCCCCCACCGCGGGAGCGGGAGGATACAATGAGCAGTTCTTC,CASSLPPTAGAGGYNEQFF
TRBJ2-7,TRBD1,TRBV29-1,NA,TGCAGCGTTGAAGTTAGGCCGGTAGGGACAGGGGGGGCTAGACCAACCTACGAGCAGTACTTC,CSVEVRPVGTGGARPTYEQYF
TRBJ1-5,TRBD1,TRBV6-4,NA,TGTGCCAGCAGGTGGACAGGGGCGAGCAATCAGCCCCAGCATTTT,CASRWTGASNQPQHF
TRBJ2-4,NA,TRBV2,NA,TGTGCCAGCAGCAGGGGAAACATTCAGTACTTC,CASSRGNIQYF
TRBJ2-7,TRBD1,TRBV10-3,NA,TGTGCCATCAGTGACCCCCGGTGGGGGACAGGGAGGTACGAGCAGTACTTC,CAISDPRWGTGRYEQYF
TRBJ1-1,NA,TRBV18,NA,TGTGCCAGCTCACCGTTTGGGGCAGCACGTGAAGCTTTCTTT,CASSPFGAAREAFF
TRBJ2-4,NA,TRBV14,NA,TGTGCCAGCAGCCCACAGGCCGCCGGAAACATTCAGTACTTC,CASSPQAAGNIQYF
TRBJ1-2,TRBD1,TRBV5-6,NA,TGTGCCAGCAGCCAACAGACAGGGACCTATGGCTACACCTTC,CASSQQTGTYGYTF
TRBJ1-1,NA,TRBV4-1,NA,TGCGCCAGCAGCCAAGTCTATACGCCCCCCATGAACACTGAAGCTTTCTTT,CASSQVYTPPMNTEAFF
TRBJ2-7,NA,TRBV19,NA,TGTGCCAGTAGCAGGTACCGGGGGGCCCCCGCCTACGAGCAGTACTTC,CASSRYRGAPAYEQYF
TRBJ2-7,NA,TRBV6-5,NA,TGTGCCAGCAGGGCGGGAAGAGGCGAGCAGTACTTC,CASRAGRGEQYF